The 11 T cell receptor beta chains listed next were all sequenced from one sample in a study of cytomegalovirus exposure and HLA in healthy donors. PCR employed 60 Vbeta and 13 Jbeta primers. The repertoire was sequenced with immunoSEQ multiplex PCR; TCRdb's copy has only in-frame clones and lacks some. Of 140,000 or so clones listed, approximately 65% are singletons. Sequenced: PBMCs. These receptors were collected from a woman aged 60-75 years in good health and CMV-seronegative.

This rearrangement joins TRBV5-1 to TRBJ2-2; 10 nucleotides line up with TRBD1. The germline CDR1 and CDR2 sequences are SGHRS and YFSETQ. This CDR3 has 16 amino acids. V lost 0 bases and J lost 4; bases outside the gene matches: 3. The CDR3 DNA sequence: TGCGCCAGCAGCTTGGGACAGGGGGCTGGCACCGGGGAGCTGTTTTTT. Translating it yields CASSLGQGAGTGELFF.

The rearrangement links TRBV2 to TRBJ2-5; the match to TRBD1 covers 11 bases. The tail of the sequence fits TRBJ2-7 better, so the J call may be wrong. Germline V lookup: CDR1 SNHLY, CDR2 FYNNEI. CDR3 length: 19 residues. CDR3 protein: CASSAGGGQGGLVPYEQYF. The CDR3 DNA sequence: TGTGCCAGCAGCGCCGGTGGGGGACAGGGGGGCTTGGTCCCCTACGAGCAGTACTTC.

V usage is TRBV5-6 and J usage is TRBJ1-3; D is perhaps TRBD1 (5 bases). The CDR3 loop spans 15 amino acids. The germline V and J ends were trimmed by 4 bases and 2 bases, with 13 bases remaining between them. CDR1 and CDR2 (germline): SGHDT, YYEEEE. CDR3: CASSRPQGTGNTIYF. In nucleotides, the CDR3 is TGTGCCAGCAGCCGACCTCAGGGTACTGGAAACACCATATATTTT.

This clone was counted once. This CDR3 reads CASSSWQGAYEQYF. The CDR3 DNA follows: TGTGCCAGCAGCTCATGGCAGGGGGCCTACGAGCAGTACTTC. V gene TRBV7-8 combines with J gene TRBJ2-7, with TRBD1 matching over 7 bases. V shed 4 bases, J shed 2 bases, and the junction held 5 bases outside the gene matches. The CDR3 runs 14 residues. Per germline, CDR1 SGHVS and CDR2 FQNEAQ.

Concerning this clone itself: The sample holds other DNA sequences that translate to the same CDR3. The chain is built from TRBV18 and TRBJ1-1, with D perhaps TRBD1 (5 bases). This CDR3 spans 13 amino acids. Trimming left V 2 bases short and J 1 base short, with 5 bases between. CDR1 KGHSH and CDR2 LQKENI come from the germline V gene. DNA of the CDR3: TGTGCCAGCTCACCAACAGGGAACACTGAAGCTTTCTTT. It translates to CASSPTGNTEAFF.

CDR3 protein: CSVVPAGGGNQPQHF. The CDR3, as DNA: TGCAGCGTGGTACCCGCAGGGGGCGGCAATCAGCCCCAGCATTTT. J is TRBJ1-5 and V is TRBV29-1, with 8 positions matching TRBD1. V gave up 6 bases and J gave up 2 bases; unmatched junction bases: 9. CDR3 length: 15 residues. CDR1 SQVTM and CDR2 ANQGSEA come from the germline V gene.

This rearrangement joins TRBV5-4 to TRBJ2-5; possibly TRBD1 for D (6 bases). The CDR3 sequence is 16 residues long. Trimming removed 5 bases at V and 10 bases at J, with 27 bases between. Germline V gene data show CDR1 as SGHNT and CDR2 as YYREEE (reference sequence). The CDR3 spells CASRIFTWDTSQGQYF. The DNA for the CDR3 is TGTGCCAGCAGGATTTTTACCTGGGACACCAGTCAAGGCCAGTACTTC.

CDR3 residues: CASSRGQDYEQYF. The DNA for the CDR3 is TGTGCCAGCAGTCGGGGACAGGACTACGAGCAGTACTTC. The chain is built from TRBV6-5 and TRBJ2-5, with TRBD1 identical over 8 bases. The end of the DNA aligns better with TRBJ2-7, so the J call may be wrong. There are 13 residues in the CDR3. Germline CDR1 MNHEY, CDR2 SVGAGI.

This rearrangement joins TRBV2 to TRBJ2-3, with D maybe TRBD2 (6 bases). The ends were cut back, 4 bases at V and 5 bases at J, with 16 bases in the middle. CDR1 and CDR2 from the germline V gene are SNHLY and FYNNEI. This CDR3 is 15 amino acids long. CDR3 in amino acids: CASSGGGTWVDTQYF. For the CDR3, the DNA is TGTGCCAGCAGTGGAGGCGGGACCTGGGTAGATACGCAGTATTTT.

DNA for the CDR3: TGTGCCAGCAGCTTGGGAGCGGGGAGGGGCGACGAGCAGTACTTC. This translates into CASSLGAGRGDEQYF. The chain employs TRBV7-8 and TRBJ2-7; TRBD2 aligns across 7 bases. Germline-derived CDR1 and CDR2 are SGHVS and FQNEAQ. CDR3 length: 15 residues. V lost 3 bases to trimming and J lost 5 bases; unmatched junction nucleotides: 10.

The chain recombines TRBV5-1 with TRBJ2-2, with 8 bases aligning to TRBD2. After removal of 3 bases from V and 0 bases from J, the junction contained 7 bases not matched to a gene. The CDR3 is 17 amino acids. CDR1 is SGHRS, CDR2 YFSETQ, per germline. The CDR3 is CASSSRERGTNTGELFF. The DNA for the CDR3 is TGCGCCAGCAGCTCGAGAGAGCGGGGGACGAACACCGGGGAGCTGTTTTTT.